What follows are 3 T cell receptor beta chains derived from one specimen sequenced in a study of cytomegalovirus exposure and HLA in healthy donors. The PCR made use of 60 Vbeta and 13 Jbeta primers. Profiled with immunoSEQ multiplex PCR; TCRdb holds only in-frame clones, not every one. The data hold about 80,000 clones, with around 77% observed a single time. Source material: PBMCs. These receptors all come from a man over 45 in good health and CMV-seronegative.

Remarks on this clone: An end of the junction does not agree with germline; a read error may underlie this. The chain uses TRBV4-1 and TRBJ2-7; 11 bases agree with TRBD2. This CDR3 contains 17 residues. Germline CDR1 reads MGHRA; CDR2 reads YSYEKL. CDR3 nucleotide sequence: TGCGCCAGCAGCGAAGAGACGGTAGCGGGGGGGGCCTACGAGCAGTACTTC. It is translated as CASSEETVAGGAYEQYF.

The chain recombines TRBV2 with TRBJ2-7, with TRBD1 as a possible D gene (7 bases). CDR1 is SNHLY and CDR2 is FYNNEI in the germline V gene. V shed 6 bases and J shed 6 bases, with 24 bases lying between them. The CDR3 is 16 amino acids. The CDR3 reads CASSENRDSPGSEQYF. The CDR3 DNA reads TGTGCCAGCAGCGAAAACCGGGACAGCCCCGGGAGCGAGCAGTACTTC.

The count of this clone is one. The rearrangement uses TRBV11-3 and TRBJ2-1, with 7 bases identical to TRBD2. Germline CDR1 is SGHNT and CDR2 is YENEEA. This CDR3 has 16 amino acids. Trimming removed 5 bases from V and 3 bases from J; junction bases left unmatched: 10. CDR3 bases: TGTGCCAGCAGCCCCCGGTGGCGGGGGATCTACAATGAGCAGTTCTTC. Amino acids: CASSPRWRGIYNEQFF. Filled out from reference TRBV11-3 and TRBJ2-1, the complete variable domain reads EAGVVQSPRYKIIEKKQPVAFWCNPISGHNTLYWYLQNLGQGPELLIRYENEEAVDDSQLPKDRFSAERLKGVDSTLKIQPAELGDSAVYLCASSPRWRGIYNEQFFGPGTRLTVL.